What follows are 10 T cell receptor beta chains derived from one specimen sequenced in a study of cytomegalovirus exposure and HLA in healthy donors. Profiled with immunoSEQ multiplex PCR; TCRdb holds only in-frame clones, not every one. The data contain more than 85,000 clones, approximately 89% of them singletons. The source material was PBMCs. The receptors stem from a woman under 30 in good health and CMV-seronegative.

The CDR3 spells CASSTYGVTYEQYF. CDR3 in DNA: TGTGCCAGCAGCACCTACGGGGTGACCTACGAGCAGTACTTC. This chain uses TRBV13 with TRBJ2-7; possible D gene TRBD2, 5 bases. V lost 5 bases and J 2 bases, leaving 13 bases between the germline ends. In germline, CDR1 is PRHDT, CDR2 FYEKMQ (reference sequence). The CDR3 length is 14 residues.

The V and J genes are TRBV15 and TRBJ2-7; no reliable D call. V shed 0 bases and J shed 2 bases, with 17 bases lying between them. In germline, CDR1 is LNHNV, CDR2 YYDKDF (reference sequence). The CDR3 totals 17 residues. This CDR3 is CATSRDLSDSGPYEQYF. The CDR3 DNA reads as TGTGCCACCAGCAGAGATTTGTCCGACTCCGGTCCCTACGAGCAGTACTTC.

The V call is TRBV11-2, the J call TRBJ2-5; perhaps TRBD1 as D (5 bases). CDR1 and CDR2 from the germline V gene are SGHAT and FQNNGV. Trimming pared 4 bases from V and 10 bases from J, leaving 16 bases between. CDR3 length: 13 residues. CDR3 coding DNA: TGTGCCAGCAGCTCCCGACAGCCCGCAGACCAGTACTTC. Encoded protein: CASSSRQPADQYF.

This clone was observed a handful of times. The chain has TRBV28 and TRBJ2-1, with D unresolved. Per germline, CDR1 MDHEN and CDR2 SYDVKM. There are 14 residues in the CDR3. Deletions cut 4 bases from V and 2 bases from J, with 9 bases between. The CDR3 here is CASSWAKAYNEQFF. The CDR3 DNA follows: TGTGCCAGCAGTTGGGCGAAGGCCTACAATGAGCAGTTCTTC. Looking up the rest from reference TRBV28 and TRBJ2-1 gives the full variable domain: DVKVTQSSRYLVKRTGEKVFLECVQDMDHENMFWYRQDPGLGLRLIYFSYDVKMKEKGDIPEGYSVSREKKERFSLILESASTNQTSMYLCASSWAKAYNEQFFGPGTRLTVL.

V is TRBV6-1 and J is TRBJ1-2; D unclear. CDR1 is MNHNS, CDR2 SASEGT, per germline. This CDR3 region has 11 residues. Trimming removed 7 bases from V and 4 bases from J, with 7 bases in between. The CDR3, as DNA: TGTGCCAGCACCTTATCCTATGGCTACACCTTC. Protein sequence: CASTLSYGYTF.

The V call is TRBV2, the J call TRBJ2-3; TRBD2 is a possible D gene (6 bases). V lost 7 bases, J lost 5 bases, and 19 bases lay in between. The CDR3 is made up of 15 amino acids. Looked up from germline, CDR1 is SNHLY and CDR2 is FYNNEI. CDR3: CASTGGRLGGDTQYF. The CDR3 nucleotides read TGTGCCAGCACCGGCGGGCGACTAGGAGGAGATACGCAGTATTTT.

The CDR3, as DNA: TGTGCCTGGAGTGTAATCGGCAGGGCAGGTTCACCCCTCCACTTT. It specifies CAWSVIGRAGSPLHF. The genes are TRBV30 and TRBJ1-6; TRBD1 might be the D (5 bases). The CDR3 runs to 15 residues. Trimming left V 0 bases short and J 9 bases short, with 15 bases between. CDR1 is GTSNPN and CDR2 is SVGIG in the germline V gene (reference sequence).

V usage is TRBV13 and J usage is TRBJ2-7; possibly TRBD1 for D (5 bases). The V gene lost 2 bases and the J gene lost 2 bases, with 13 bases spanning the gap. Germline CDR1 PRHDT, CDR2 FYEKMQ (reference sequence). This CDR3 has 15 amino acids. CDR3 nucleotide sequence: TGTGCCAGCAGCTTAAACTCTCAGGGTACCTACGAGCAGTACTTC. Translated: CASSLNSQGTYEQYF.

The CDR3 loop is CASSIAGANVLTF. The CDR3 region has the DNA TGTGCCAGCAGTATAGCTGGGGCCAACGTCCTGACTTTC. The chain uses TRBV28 and TRBJ2-6; D not certain. The V gene lost 5 bases and the J gene lost 2 bases, with 4 bases spanning the gap. The length of the CDR3 is 13 residues. The V gene's germline CDR1 is MDHEN and CDR2 SYDVKM.

The rearrangement links TRBV19 to TRBJ1-1; no definite D call. From germline, CDR1 is LNHDA and CDR2 SQIVND (reference sequence). The V gene lost 6 bases and the J gene lost 0 bases, with 8 bases spanning the gap. CDR3 length: 13 residues. CDR3 nucleotide sequence: TGTGCCAGTAGCACAGCCTTGAACACTGAAGCTTTCTTT. Translation gives CASSTALNTEAFF. Combining the CDR3 with reference TRBV19 and TRBJ1-1 gives the whole variable domain DGGITQSPKYLFRKEGQNVTLSCEQNLNHDAMYWYRQDPGQGLRLIYYSQIVNDFQKGDIAEGYSVSREKKESFPLTVTSAQKNPTAFYLCASSTALNTEAFFGQGTRLTVV.